This TCR beta chain was sequenced in a study of T cells in Graves' hyperthyroidism and ophthalmopathy (dated by TCRdb to between 2019 and 2020). At the level of the whole study: Peripheral blood samples were taken at the time of initial diagnosis, prior to any treatment. To identify TCR V-J signatures that set the groups apart, the researchers used a discovery cohort of about a hundred patients, made up of roughly 40 with Graves' ophthalmopathy and some 60 with stable Graves' hyperthyroidism. Prospective prediction of ophthalmopathy was tested in an independent validation cohort consisting of about 20 hyperthyroidism patients and approximately 16 patients who later progressed to ophthalmopathy. For training and testing, the approximately 97 patients in the discovery cohort were randomly divided in a 7:3 ratio. Thyroid tissue and blood T-cell repertoires from six or seven Graves' hyperthyroidism patients were also compared in the study. Following sampling, methimazole starting at 30 mg daily was given to hyperthyroidism patients, and high-dose intravenous methylprednisolone was given to ophthalmopathy patients. The paper reports TCR Vbeta CDR3 sequencing of 130 to 150 peripheral blood samples: 43 ophthalmopathy, 70 to 85 hyperthyroidism and about 17 progressor patients. Broad study findings and their caveats: Blood samples also contained most of the expanded thyroid clonotypes (frequency above 0.001), which suggests that blood repertoires may reflect thyroid immune responses. In validation, the model predicted progression to ophthalmopathy a median of 6.5 months before onset, with about 67% sensitivity and roughly 73% specificity. A 13 V-J signature model separated ophthalmopathy from stable hyperthyroidism, with approximately 87% sensitivity and about 81% specificity in cross-validation and 80%/75% in testing. Sample size was not statistically predetermined, and blinding of investigators to group allocation was not performed.

The TCR beta CDR3 regions were amplified from the RNA transcripts. For the first round of RT-PCR on the TCR CDR3, the HTBI primer set was used together with the Qiagen OneStep RT-PCR kit. A second multiplex PCR round built the libraries, followed by size selection and purification. Libraries were sequenced paired-end with 100 bp reads on an Illumina HiSeq2000. On the study's bioinformatics: SOAPnuke was used to process the raw data, with reads discarded if the reads contained adapters or uncalled bases, had a mean Phred below 15, or lacked an exact constant-primer or identifier match. COPE v1.2.5 was used to merge high-quality paired reads, and clonotypes were defined as unique nucleotide sequences. MiTCR v1.1 was used to align the clonotypes against IMGT TRBV, TRBD and TRBJ reference segments. Analysis was restricted to V-J combinations with a frequency above 0.0001, which covered 99.2% of repertoires. A TCS score was defined as the ratio between F50 (clonal expansion) and ExV (chaos), using BLOSUM62-based TCRdist between CDR3 peptides within each V-J. Welch's t-statistics and random forest reduced 500 to 650 V-J features to 10 to 15, which were used in a naive Bayes classifier (R e1071). The raw public data were reprocessed by TCRdb itself: fastp quality trimming at Q25, MiXCR clonotype calling, in-frame beta chains only. Each entry merges the rows of one CDR3 protein and shows their most common DNA and genes. Clone size and V and J calls follow TCRdb, not the original study. This sample holds around 700,000 distinct CDR3 sequences; 18% were observed only once. Roughly 17% of the sample is held by the ten biggest clonotypes.

The CDR1 and CDR2 encoded by the germline V gene (reference sequence) are DFQATT and SNEGSKA. Trimming accounts for 0 bases at V and 1 base at J, while the number of junction bases matched to no gene is 4. The CDR3 runs 15 amino acids, cysteine and phenylalanine included. The read is trimmed to its CDR3 DNA, 45 bases read in frame from base 1. Hyperthyroidism patients were aged 18 to 65 years and newly diagnosed, with disease duration of less than 2 months. Exclusion was applied to patients with uncontrolled infections, other autoimmune diseases, pregnancy or lactation. Diagnoses relied on clinical symptoms, serum thyroxine and TRAb, thyroid ultrasound and orbital computed tomography. Blood from progressor patients was collected at the time of first diagnosis with hyperthyroidism, before any ophthalmopathy symptoms had appeared. Ficoll-Paque density gradient centrifugation was used to isolate PBMCs from around 10 ml of fresh peripheral blood. Progressor patients were initially diagnosed with Graves' hyperthyroidism and developed ophthalmopathy during follow-up. Total RNA was extracted using Trizol reagent, and RNA quality was assessed on an Agilent 2100 Bioanalyzer.

About this clonotype: What antigen it recognizes has not been identified. Base-call qualities are not available, and no considerably larger clone is one nucleotide away.

The rearrangement combines TRBV20-1 with TRBJ1-1; TRBD1 lines up with 8 middle nucleotides. Sequencing was done on a sample of blood. This receptor was taken from a woman aged 50 to 60 with Graves' hyperthyroidism that later progressed to Graves' ophthalmopathy. The nucleotide sequence reads TGCAGTGCTAGAGATCCCGGGACAGGGAACACTGAAGCTTTCTTT. It translates as CSARDPGTGNTEAFF.